A selection of T cell receptor beta chains follows, all from one sample in a study of T-cell memory formation after mild COVID-19. From the 5' RACE reads, TCRdb called clonotypes with MiXCR, one entry per CDR3 protein. Of fewer than 600,000 distinct CDR3 sequences in the sample, 20% to 25% are singletons; the top ten hold around 9.2%. Sequencing was performed on PBMCs or a T cell subset sorted from them (not recorded which). The receptors were gathered from an adult woman who had mild COVID-19 (a few samples of this study predate the infection). Cell type and time point are not known. CDR3s include the opening cysteine and the closing phenylalanine or tryptophan. The D gene is left open where the match is weak. Clone size is shown for a subset of rows, as once, few, many or a class of expanded clone.

J: TRBJ2-7; size: -; D: TRBD2; V: TRBV12-3/TRBV12-4; CDR3: CASRPTSGGSYEQYF; DNA: TGTGCCAGCAGACCAACTAGCGGTGGCTCCTACGAGCAGTACTTC
J: TRBJ2-7; size: -; D: -; V: TRBV7-8; CDR3: CASSPSGLREQYF; DNA: TGTGCCAGCAGCCCCTCGGGACTTCGCGAGCAGTACTTC
J: TRBJ1-5; size: -; D: -; V: TRBV6-2/TRBV6-3; CDR3: CASSYPDGLNQPQHF; DNA: TGTGCCAGCAGTTATCCCGACGGACTCAATCAGCCCCAGCATTTT
J: TRBJ2-5; size: -; D: TRBD1; V: TRBV6-2/TRBV6-3; CDR3: CASSIYPGQGLQETQYF; DNA: TGTGCCAGCAGTATCTATCCGGGACAGGGACTTCAAGAGACCCAGTACTTC
J: TRBJ1-2; size: -; D: TRBD1; V: TRBV2; CDR3: CASSEGDSPYYGYTF; DNA: TGTGCCAGCAGTGAAGGGGACAGCCCATACTATGGCTACACCTTC
J: TRBJ2-5; size: -; D: -; V: TRBV7-8; CDR3: CASSFDPRVGDETQYF; DNA: TGTGCCAGCAGCTTCGACCCTAGGGTTGGGGATGAGACCCAGTACTTC
J: TRBJ2-5; size: -; D: -; V: TRBV6-6; CDR3: CASSFLGHLGETQYF; DNA: TGTGCCAGCAGTTTCCTGGGACACCTTGGGGAGACCCAGTACTTC
J: TRBJ2-7; size: -; D: -; V: TRBV30; CDR3: CAWRGGYEQYF; DNA: TGTGCCTGGAGAGGGGGCTACGAGCAGTACTTC
J: TRBJ1-3; size: few; D: TRBD1; V: TRBV7-6; CDR3: CASRARGSSGNTIYF; DNA: TGTGCCAGCAGAGCCAGGGGGAGCTCTGGAAACACCATATATTTT
J: TRBJ2-3; size: few; D: -; V: TRBV3-1; CDR3: CASSQDDTDTQYF; DNA: TGTGCCAGCAGCCAAGACGACACAGATACGCAGTATTTT
J: TRBJ2-1; size: few; D: -; V: TRBV5-1; CDR3: CASSLAPAIEQFF; DNA: TGCGCCAGCAGCTTGGCTCCAGCTATAGAGCAGTTCTTC
J: TRBJ1-5; size: few; D: -; V: TRBV24-1; CDR3: CATSDQRPQPQHF; DNA: TGTGCCACCAGTGATCAAAGACCTCAGCCCCAGCATTTT
J: TRBJ1-5; size: -; D: TRBD1; V: TRBV7-9; CDR3: CASSLAGGVNQPQHF; DNA: TGTGCCAGCAGCTTAGCAGGGGGCGTCAATCAGCCCCAGCATTTT
J: TRBJ2-5; size: -; D: TRBD1; V: TRBV29-1; CDR3: CSVHEGAGETQYF; DNA: TGCAGCGTTCACGAGGGGGCTGGGGAGACCCAGTACTTC
J: TRBJ1-1; size: -; D: -; V: TRBV20-1; CDR3: CSARGQSNTEAFF; DNA: TGCAGTGCTAGAGGACAGTCGAACACTGAAGCTTTCTTT
J: TRBJ2-7; size: -; D: TRBD2; V: TRBV18; CDR3: CASSPPSQSRTSGYEQYF; DNA: TGTGCCAGCTCACCACCTAGCCAATCGCGGACTAGCGGCTACGAGCAGTACTTC
J: TRBJ2-1; size: -; D: -; V: TRBV4-1; CDR3: CASSQAAVGWDEQFF; DNA: TGCGCCAGCAGCCAAGCAGCGGTAGGTTGGGATGAGCAGTTCTTC
J: TRBJ1-3; size: -; D: TRBD1; V: TRBV2; CDR3: CASSTYRGSDIYF; DNA: TGTGCCAGCAGTACATACAGGGGCAGCGACATATATTTT
J: TRBJ2-7; size: few; D: TRBD1; V: TRBV5-6; CDR3: CASSPYSGTGASYEQYF; DNA: TGTGCCAGCAGTCCATATTCCGGGACAGGGGCTTCCTACGAGCAGTACTTC
J: TRBJ2-5; size: -; D: -; V: TRBV12-3/TRBV12-4; CDR3: CASSFYSSLGQETQYF; DNA: TGTGCCAGCAGTTTTTATAGTAGTTTAGGTCAAGAGACCCAGTACTTC